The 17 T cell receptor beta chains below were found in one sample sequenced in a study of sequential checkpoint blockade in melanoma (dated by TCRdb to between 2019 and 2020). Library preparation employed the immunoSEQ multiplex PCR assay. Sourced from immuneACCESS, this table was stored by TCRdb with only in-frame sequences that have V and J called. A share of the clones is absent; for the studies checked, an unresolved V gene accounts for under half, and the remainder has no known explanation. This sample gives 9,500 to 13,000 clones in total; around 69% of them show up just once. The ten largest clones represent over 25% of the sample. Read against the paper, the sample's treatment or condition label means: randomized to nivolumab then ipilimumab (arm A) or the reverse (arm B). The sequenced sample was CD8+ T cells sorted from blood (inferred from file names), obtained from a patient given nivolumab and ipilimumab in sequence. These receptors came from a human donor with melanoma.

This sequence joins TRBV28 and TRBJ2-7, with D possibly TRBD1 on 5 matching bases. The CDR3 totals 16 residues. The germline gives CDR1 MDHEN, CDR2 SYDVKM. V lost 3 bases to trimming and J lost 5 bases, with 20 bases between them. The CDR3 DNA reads TGTGCCAGCAGTTTCCTAAGGGCAGGGAATAACAACGAGCAGTACTTC. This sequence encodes CASSFLRAGNNNEQYF.

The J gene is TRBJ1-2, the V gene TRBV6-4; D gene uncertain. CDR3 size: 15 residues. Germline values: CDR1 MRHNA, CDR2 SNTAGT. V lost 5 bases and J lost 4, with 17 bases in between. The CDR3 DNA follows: TGTGCCAGCAGTCAAGACCCAGCGCCGGGCTATGGCTACACCTTC. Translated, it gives CASSQDPAPGYGYTF.

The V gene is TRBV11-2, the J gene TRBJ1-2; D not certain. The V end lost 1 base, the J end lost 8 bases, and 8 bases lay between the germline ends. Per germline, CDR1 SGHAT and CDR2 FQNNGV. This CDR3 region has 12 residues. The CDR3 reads CASSLGARGYTF. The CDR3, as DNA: TGTGCCAGCAGCTTAGGGGCGAGAGGCTACACCTTC.

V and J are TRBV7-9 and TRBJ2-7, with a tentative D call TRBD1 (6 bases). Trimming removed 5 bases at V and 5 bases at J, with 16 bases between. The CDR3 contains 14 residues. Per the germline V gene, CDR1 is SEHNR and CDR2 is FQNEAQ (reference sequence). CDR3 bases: TGTGCCAGCAGCCCACGACAGGAGCCAAACGAGCAGTACTTC. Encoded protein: CASSPRQEPNEQYF.

The CDR3 region has the DNA TGTGCCAGCAGCTTGGATGGGCTCCAGGGGGCCCAGTACTTC. This encodes CASSLDGLQGAQYF. This rearrangement joins TRBV5-6 to TRBJ2-5, with TRBD1 identical over 7 bases. V lost 0 bases and J lost 9; bases outside the gene matches: 8. Per germline, CDR1 SGHDT and CDR2 YYEEEE. The CDR3 contains 14 residues.

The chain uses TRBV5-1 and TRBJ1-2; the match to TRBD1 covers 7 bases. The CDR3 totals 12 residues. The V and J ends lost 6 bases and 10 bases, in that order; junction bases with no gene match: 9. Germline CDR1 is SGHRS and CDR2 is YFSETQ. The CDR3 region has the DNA TGCGCCAGCACATCGGCAGGGGGAGTCTACACCTTC. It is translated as CASTSAGGVYTF.

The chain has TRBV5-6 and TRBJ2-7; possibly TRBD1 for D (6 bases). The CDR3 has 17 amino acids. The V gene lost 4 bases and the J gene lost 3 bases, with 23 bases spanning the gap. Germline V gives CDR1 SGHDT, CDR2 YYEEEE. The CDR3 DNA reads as TGTGCCAGCAGCCCTTGGCGTACAGGGTGGAGCGGCTACGAGCAGTACTTC. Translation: CASSPWRTGWSGYEQYF.

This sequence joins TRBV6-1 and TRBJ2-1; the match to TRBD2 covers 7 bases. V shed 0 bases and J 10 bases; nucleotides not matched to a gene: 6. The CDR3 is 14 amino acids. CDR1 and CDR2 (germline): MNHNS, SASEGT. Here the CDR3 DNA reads TGTGCCAGCAGTGAAGCGCTGGGGCGGGGGGAGCAGTTCTTC. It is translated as CASSEALGRGEQFF.

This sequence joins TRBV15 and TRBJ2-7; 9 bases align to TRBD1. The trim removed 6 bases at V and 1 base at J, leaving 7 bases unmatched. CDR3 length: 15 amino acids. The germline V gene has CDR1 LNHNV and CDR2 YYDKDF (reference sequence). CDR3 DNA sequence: TGTGCCACCAGAGGGACAGGGTTCGGGTCCTACGAGCAGTACTTC. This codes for CATRGTGFGSYEQYF.

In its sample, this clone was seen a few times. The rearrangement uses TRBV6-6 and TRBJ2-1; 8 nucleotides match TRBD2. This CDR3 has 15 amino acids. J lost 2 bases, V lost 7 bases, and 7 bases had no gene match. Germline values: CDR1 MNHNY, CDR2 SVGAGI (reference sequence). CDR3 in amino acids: CASTILAEPYNEQFF. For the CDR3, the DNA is TGTGCCAGCACCATACTAGCGGAGCCCTACAATGAGCAGTTCTTC.

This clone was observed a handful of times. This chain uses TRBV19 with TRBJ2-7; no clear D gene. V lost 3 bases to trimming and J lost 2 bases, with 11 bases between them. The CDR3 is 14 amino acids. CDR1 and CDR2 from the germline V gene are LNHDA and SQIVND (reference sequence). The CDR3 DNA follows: TGTGCCAGTAGTATGGGCCCCGCTCCCTACGAGCAGTACTTC. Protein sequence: CASSMGPAPYEQYF.

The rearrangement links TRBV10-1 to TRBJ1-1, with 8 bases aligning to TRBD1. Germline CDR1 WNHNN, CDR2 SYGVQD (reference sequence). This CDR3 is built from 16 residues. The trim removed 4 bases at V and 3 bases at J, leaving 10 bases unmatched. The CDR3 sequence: CASSAETGEGDTEAFF. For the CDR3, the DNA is TGCGCCAGCAGTGCCGAGACAGGGGAAGGAGACACTGAAGCTTTCTTT.

The CDR3 sequence: CASSHVAEPVYEQYF. CDR3 nucleotides: TGCGCCAGCAGCCACGTAGCGGAGCCCGTCTACGAGCAGTACTTC. The chain recombines TRBV4-1 with TRBJ2-7; tentative D call: TRBD2 (6 bases). Trimming left V 3 bases short and J 3 bases short, with 15 bases between. This CDR3 region has 15 residues. Per the germline V gene, CDR1 is MGHRA and CDR2 is YSYEKL.

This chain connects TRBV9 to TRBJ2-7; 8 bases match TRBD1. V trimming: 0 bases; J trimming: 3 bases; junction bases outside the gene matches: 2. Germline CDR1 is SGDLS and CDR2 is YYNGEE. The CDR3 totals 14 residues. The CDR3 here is CASSVGDRGYEQYF. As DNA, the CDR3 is TGTGCCAGCAGCGTAGGTGACAGGGGCTACGAGCAGTACTTC.

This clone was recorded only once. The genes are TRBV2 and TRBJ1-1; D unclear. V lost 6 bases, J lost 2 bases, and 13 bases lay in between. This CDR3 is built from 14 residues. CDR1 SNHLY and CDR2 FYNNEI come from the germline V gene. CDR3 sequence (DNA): TGTGCCAGCAGGGCCGGGAAGGAAAACACTGAAGCTTTCTTT. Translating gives CASRAGKENTEAFF.

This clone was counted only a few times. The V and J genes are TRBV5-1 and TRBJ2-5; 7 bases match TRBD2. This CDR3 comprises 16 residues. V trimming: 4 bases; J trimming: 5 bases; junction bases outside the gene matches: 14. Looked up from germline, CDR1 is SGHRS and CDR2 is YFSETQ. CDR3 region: CASSPRTIGREETQYF. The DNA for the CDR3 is TGCGCCAGCAGCCCACGCACAATTGGGCGGGAGGAGACCCAGTACTTC.

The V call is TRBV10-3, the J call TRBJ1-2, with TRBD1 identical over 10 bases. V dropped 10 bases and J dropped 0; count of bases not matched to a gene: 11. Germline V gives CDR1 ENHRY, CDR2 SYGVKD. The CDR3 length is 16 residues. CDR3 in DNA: TGTGCCACCCCCGGGACAGGGGAAAAGACTAACTATGGCTACACCTTC. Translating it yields CATPGTGEKTNYGYTF.